Below are 27 T cell receptor beta chains sequenced from a single sample in a study of blood T cell repertoires in COVID-19. Repertoires were generated with immunoSEQ multiplex PCR, while TCRdb's copy carries only in-frame clones and drops some. Altogether under 250,000 clones are present, 84% being singletons, with the ten largest covering less than 2%. The sequenced material came from peripheral blood. Receptor source: a woman aged 40 to 50 who had recovered from COVID-19.

This chain joins TRBV3-1 (or the pseudogene TRBV3-2) and TRBJ1-3; TRBD1 might be the D (6 bases). Germline V gene lookup returns CDR1 LGHDT and CDR2 YNNKEL (reference sequence). CDR3 size: 15 residues. Trimming shortened V by 4 bases and J by 4 bases, and 14 bases separated the two germline ends. Here the CDR3 reads CASSRAGGPGNTIYF. CDR3 coding DNA: TGTGCCAGCAGCCGCGCGGGGGGGCCAGGAAACACCATATATTTT.

This sequence joins TRBV5-1 and TRBJ2-7, with D possibly being TRBD1 (7 bases). Germline V gene data show CDR1 as SGHRS and CDR2 as YFSETQ. Trimming pared 3 bases from V and 2 bases from J, leaving 18 bases between. CDR3 length equals 16 residues. The CDR3 is CASSSLRGRGAYEQYF. DNA for the CDR3: TGCGCCAGCAGCTCATTAAGGGGGCGCGGGGCCTACGAGCAGTACTTC. The full variable domain, rest sourced from reference TRBV5-1 and TRBJ2-7, is KAGVTQTPRYLIKTRGQQVTLSCSPISGHRSVSWYQQTPGQGLQFLFEYFSETQRNKGNFPGRFSGRQFSNSRSEMNVSTLELGDSALYLCASSSLRGRGAYEQYFGPGTRLTVT.

J is TRBJ1-1 and V is TRBV2, with 7 positions matching TRBD1. Trimming took 7 bases from V and 10 from J; bases not matched to a gene: 6. The CDR3 has 11 residues. The germline gives CDR1 SNHLY, CDR2 FYNNEI. This chain's CDR3 is CASKEGAGAFF. CDR3 in DNA: TGTGCCAGCAAAGAGGGGGCAGGAGCTTTCTTT.

This clone has a handful of counts. The rearrangement joins TRBV6-5 to TRBJ1-1, with a tentative D call TRBD1 (6 bases). Germline values: CDR1 MNHEY, CDR2 SVGAGI. The V and J ends lost 5 bases and 5 bases respectively, with 18 bases between them. The CDR3 spans 15 residues. The CDR3 DNA reads TGTGCCAGCAGTCAGTACAGGGTTAAAATAACTGAAGCTTTCTTT. This encodes CASSQYRVKITEAFF.

The J gene is TRBJ2-7, the V gene TRBV28; the match to TRBD2 covers 12 bases. V shed 9 bases, J shed 2 bases, and the junction held 8 bases outside the gene matches. Germline CDR1 and CDR2: MDHEN and SYDVKM. This CDR3 has 15 amino acids. The CDR3, as DNA: TGTGCCAGTAGGGCCCCTAGCGGGGGGGCCTACGAGCAGTACTTC. This codes for CASRAPSGGAYEQYF.

A single count supports this clone. The chain uses TRBV6-5 and TRBJ1-1; possible D gene TRBD1, 5 bases. Germline values: CDR1 MNHEY, CDR2 SVGAGI. The length of the CDR3 is 14 residues. Trimming pared 4 bases from V and 4 bases from J, leaving 13 bases between. The CDR3 is CASSSLGGATEAFF. As DNA, the CDR3 is TGTGCCAGCAGTTCACTCGGCGGGGCCACTGAAGCTTTCTTT.

The J gene is TRBJ2-2, the V gene TRBV6-4, with D maybe TRBD1 (5 bases). The CDR3 length is 14 residues. The germline CDR1 and CDR2 sequences are MRHNA and SNTAGT. V lost 6 bases, J lost 6 bases, and 14 bases lay in between. This CDR3 reads CASRNQQAAGELFF. As DNA, the CDR3 is TGTGCCAGCAGAAATCAACAGGCGGCCGGGGAGCTGTTTTTT.

The genes are TRBV2 and TRBJ2-3; 12 nucleotides align to TRBD2. V gave up 8 bases and J gave up 5 bases; unmatched junction bases: 11. The CDR3 totals 16 residues. CDR1 and CDR2 (germline): SNHLY, FYNNEI. CDR3 in DNA: TGTGCCAGCGTCGAAACTAGCGGGGGGTCCAAAGATACGCAGTATTTT. It translates to CASVETSGGSKDTQYF. Drawing the rest from reference TRBV2 and TRBJ2-3, the complete variable domain is EPEVTQTPSHQVTQMGQEVILRCVPISNHLYFYWYRQILGQKVEFLVSFYNNEISEKSEIFDDQFSVERPDGSNFTLKIRSTKLEDSAMYFCASVETSGGSKDTQYFGPGTRLTVL.

The chain recombines TRBV3-1 (or the pseudogene TRBV3-2) with TRBJ1-1; D gene ambiguous. The CDR3 runs to 12 residues. V gave up 8 bases and J gave up 1 base, with 8 bases separating them. Per the germline V gene, CDR1 is LGHDT and CDR2 is YNNKEL (reference sequence). In DNA, the CDR3 is TGTGCCAGCGGGCTTAAGAACACTGAAGCTTTCTTT. Translation gives CASGLKNTEAFF.

The chain is built from TRBV3-1 (or the pseudogene TRBV3-2) and TRBJ1-3; possible D gene TRBD1, 6 bases. Between the trimmed V and J ends, which lost 4 bases and 0 bases, there was a span of 13 bases. This CDR3 region has 16 residues. The germline V gene has CDR1 LGHDT and CDR2 YNNKEL (reference sequence). The CDR3 spells CASSRHRDTSGNTIYF. The CDR3 DNA reads TGTGCCAGCAGCCGACATCGGGACACCTCTGGAAACACCATATATTTT.

V and J are TRBV12-3 or TRBV12-4 and TRBJ1-1; weak D call: TRBD1 (6 bases). This CDR3 is 12 amino acids long. V was cut by 4 bases and J by 8 bases, with 11 bases left in between. The DNA of the CDR3 is TGTGCCAGCAGTTACGTCACAGGGGAAGCTTTCTTT. It yields the protein CASSYVTGEAFF.

This chain connects TRBV28 to TRBJ1-2, with TRBD1 identical over 9 bases. The CDR3 consists of 14 residues. V lost 5 bases, J lost 8 bases, and 9 bases stayed unmatched. The germline gives CDR1 MDHEN, CDR2 SYDVKM. As DNA, the CDR3 is TGTGCCAGCAGTCCCCTGGACAGGGGAGGAGGCTACACCTTC. Protein: CASSPLDRGGGYTF.

The chain is built from TRBV29-1 and TRBJ1-2; D is uncertain. Per the germline V gene, CDR1 is SQVTM and CDR2 is ANQGSEA. The CDR3 is made up of 14 amino acids. V lost 1 base and J lost 8, with 17 bases in between. The CDR3 DNA reads TGCAGCGTTGAAGGGACCGCTCCTTCGGGGGGCTACACCTTC. This translates into CSVEGTAPSGGYTF.

The rearrangement links TRBV18 to TRBJ2-7; D ambiguous. This CDR3 region has 13 residues. In germline, CDR1 is KGHSH, CDR2 LQKENI. Trimming shortened V by 6 bases and J by 3 bases, and 12 bases separated the two germline ends. In DNA, the CDR3 is TGTGCCAGCTCGCTTCAGGATAACTACGAGCAGTACTTC. Amino acid sequence: CASSLQDNYEQYF. Full variable domain (remainder filled in from reference TRBV18 and TRBJ2-7): NAGVMQNPRHLVRRRGQEARLRCSPMKGHSHVYWYRQLPEEGLKFMVYLQKENIIDESGMPKERFSAEFPKEGPSILRIQQVVRGDSAAYFCASSLQDNYEQYFGPGTRLTVT.

DNA of the CDR3: TGTGCCAGTTCCACAGGGGATTCAACTAATGAAAAACTGTTTTTT. This codes for CASSTGDSTNEKLFF. The J gene is TRBJ1-4, the V gene TRBV19, with 7 bases matching TRBD1. Germline-derived CDR1 and CDR2 are LNHDA and SQIVND (reference sequence). This CDR3 comprises 15 residues. V gave up 8 bases and J gave up 0 bases; unmatched junction bases: 6.

Of note for this clone: The sample holds other DNA sequences that translate to the same CDR3. The rearrangement links TRBV11-2 to TRBJ2-7, with 7 nucleotides matching TRBD1. The length of the CDR3 is 13 residues. Germline values: CDR1 SGHAT, CDR2 FQNNGV. With V trimmed by 4 bases and J by 6 bases, 6 bases remained unmatched. This CDR3 is CASSSTGAAEQYF. In DNA, the CDR3 is TGTGCCAGCAGCTCTACAGGGGCCGCCGAGCAGTACTTC.

The chain employs TRBV30 and TRBJ2-7, with TRBD1 matching 8 bases. Germline lookup yields CDR1 GTSNPN and CDR2 SVGIG (reference sequence). The CDR3 runs 12 residues. With V trimmed by 8 bases and J by 0 bases, 3 bases remained unmatched. The CDR3 is CAGGQGSYEQYF. DNA for the CDR3: TGTGCCGGAGGACAGGGCTCCTACGAGCAGTACTTC.

This clone was found once. This chain uses TRBV5-1 with TRBJ1-2; D not resolved. V gave up 0 bases and J gave up 5 bases, with 14 bases separating them. Looked up from germline, CDR1 is SGHRS and CDR2 is YFSETQ. This CDR3 has 15 residues. This CDR3 is CASSLAAAGWYGYTF. The CDR3, as DNA: TGCGCCAGCAGCTTGGCAGCCGCCGGGTGGTATGGCTACACCTTC.

The rearrangement joins TRBV30 to TRBJ2-2; D unresolved. This CDR3 comprises 15 residues. CDR1 and CDR2 (germline): GTSNPN, SVGIG (reference sequence). Trimming took off 8 bases at V and 6 bases at J, with 22 bases between the two ends. The CDR3 loop is CAVSSEFQKPGELFF. For the CDR3, the DNA is TGTGCCGTATCGTCCGAGTTCCAAAAACCCGGGGAGCTGTTTTTT.

V gene TRBV3-1 (or the pseudogene TRBV3-2) combines with J gene TRBJ2-5, with D possibly being TRBD2 (5 bases). The ends were cut back, 10 bases at V and 4 bases at J, with 16 bases in the middle. Germline assignment: CDR1 LGHDT and CDR2 YNNKEL (reference sequence). This CDR3 is built from 13 residues. The CDR3 coding sequence is TGTGCCACCCAATATTTTGAGGGAGAGACCCAGTACTTC. Encoded protein: CATQYFEGETQYF.

The gene calls are TRBV11-2 and TRBJ2-1, with TRBD1 identical over 7 bases. The CDR3 contains 15 residues. Trimming took 4 bases from V and 4 from J; bases not matched to a gene: 7. Germline assignment: CDR1 SGHAT and CDR2 FQNNGV. DNA for the CDR3: TGTGCCAGCAGCTCAGCCCCGACAGGGTACAATGAGCAGTTCTTC. This encodes CASSSAPTGYNEQFF.

This sequence joins TRBV28 and TRBJ1-2, with 9 bases aligning to TRBD1. The CDR3 length is 14 residues. V was clipped by 6 bases and J by 2 bases; unmatched bases: 4. Germline CDR1 reads MDHEN; CDR2 reads SYDVKM. DNA for the CDR3: TGTGCCAGCAGGGACAGGGGAGGGAACTATGGCTACACCTTC. Encoded protein: CASRDRGGNYGYTF.

The CDR3 coding sequence is TGTGCCAGCACCGGGACAGGACTTAAAGAGCAGTTCTTC. As protein: CASTGTGLKEQFF. The chain employs TRBV2 and TRBJ2-1, with TRBD1 identical over 8 bases. Germline trimming cut 7 bases from V and 10 bases from J; bases unmatched to any gene: 9. Looked up from germline, CDR1 is SNHLY and CDR2 is FYNNEI. The CDR3 totals 13 residues.

The rearrangement uses TRBV19 and TRBJ1-1; D perhaps matches TRBD1 (5 bases). CDR3 length: 12 amino acids. Looked up from germline, CDR1 is LNHDA and CDR2 is SQIVND (reference sequence). V dropped 7 bases and J dropped 4 bases, with 10 bases sitting between them. The CDR3 DNA follows: TGTGCCAGTATGGGGGGAGGCACTGAAGCTTTCTTT. Its protein is CASMGGGTEAFF.

To note about this clone: This specimen includes other DNA sequences encoding the same CDR3. The chain couples TRBV5-1 to TRBJ2-6, with 7 bases identical to TRBD1. The V gene end was trimmed by 4 bases and the J gene end by 4 bases; junction bases not matched to a gene: 5. The CDR3 totals 15 residues. Per germline, CDR1 SGHRS and CDR2 YFSETQ. CDR3 amino acids: CASSPTGSGANVLTF. In DNA form, the CDR3 reads TGCGCCAGCAGCCCGACAGGGTCCGGGGCCAACGTCCTGACTTTC.

The chain employs TRBV19 and TRBJ2-7, with TRBD2 matching 11 bases. In germline, CDR1 is LNHDA, CDR2 SQIVND (reference sequence). V lost 5 bases and J lost 3; bases outside the gene matches: 3. CDR3 length equals 14 residues. This chain's CDR3 is CASSVSGGDYEQYF. The DNA for the CDR3 is TGTGCCAGTAGTGTTAGCGGGGGGGACTACGAGCAGTACTTC.

This clone was counted once. The chain combines TRBV3-1 (or the pseudogene TRBV3-2) with TRBJ1-1; possibly TRBD1 for D (6 bases). This CDR3 has 18 residues. Germline loops: CDR1 LGHDT, CDR2 YNNKEL (reference sequence). Trimming shortened V by 0 bases and J by 4 bases, and 21 bases separated the two germline ends. Here the CDR3 DNA reads TGTGCCAGCAGCCAAGATTGGGGGGGCGTTCGCATGGGCACTGAAGCTTTCTTT. Translation gives CASSQDWGGVRMGTEAFF.